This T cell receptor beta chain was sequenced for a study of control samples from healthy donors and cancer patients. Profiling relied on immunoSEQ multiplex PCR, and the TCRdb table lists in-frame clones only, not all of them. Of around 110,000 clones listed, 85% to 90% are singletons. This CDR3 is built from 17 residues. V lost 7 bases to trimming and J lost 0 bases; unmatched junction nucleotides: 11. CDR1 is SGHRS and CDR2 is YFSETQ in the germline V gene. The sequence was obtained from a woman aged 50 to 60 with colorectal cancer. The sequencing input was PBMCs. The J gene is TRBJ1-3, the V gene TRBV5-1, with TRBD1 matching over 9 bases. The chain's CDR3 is CASSPRTTGGSGNTIYF. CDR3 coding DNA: TGCGCCAGCTCGCCCCGCACGACAGGGGGCTCTGGAAACACCATATATTTT. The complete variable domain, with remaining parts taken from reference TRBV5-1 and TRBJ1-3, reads KAGVTQTPRYLIKTRGQQVTLSCSPISGHRSVSWYQQTPGQGLQFLFEYFSETQRNKGNFPGRFSGRQFSNSRSEMNVSTLELGDSALYLCASSPRTTGGSGNTIYFGEGSWLTVV.